This T cell receptor beta chain was obtained from a study of cytomegalovirus exposure and HLA in healthy donors. There are 13 residues in the CDR3. Germline V lookup: CDR1 SGHDN, CDR2 FVKESK. J lost 10 bases, V lost 5 bases, and 8 bases had no gene match. Primers: 60 Vbeta forward and 13 Jbeta reverse. Produced via immunoSEQ multiplex PCR; TCRdb's table is partial and in-frame only. The profile shows about 130,000 clones, more than 80% of them singletons. This clone was found a few times. This clonotype was sampled from a man younger than 45 in good health and CMV-seronegative. V usage is TRBV14 and J usage is TRBJ1-1; 9 nucleotides match TRBD1. Sample: PBMCs. The CDR3 coding sequence is TGTGCCAGCAGCGGACAGGGGCAGTCGGGAGCTTTCTTT. Its protein is CASSGQGQSGAFF.